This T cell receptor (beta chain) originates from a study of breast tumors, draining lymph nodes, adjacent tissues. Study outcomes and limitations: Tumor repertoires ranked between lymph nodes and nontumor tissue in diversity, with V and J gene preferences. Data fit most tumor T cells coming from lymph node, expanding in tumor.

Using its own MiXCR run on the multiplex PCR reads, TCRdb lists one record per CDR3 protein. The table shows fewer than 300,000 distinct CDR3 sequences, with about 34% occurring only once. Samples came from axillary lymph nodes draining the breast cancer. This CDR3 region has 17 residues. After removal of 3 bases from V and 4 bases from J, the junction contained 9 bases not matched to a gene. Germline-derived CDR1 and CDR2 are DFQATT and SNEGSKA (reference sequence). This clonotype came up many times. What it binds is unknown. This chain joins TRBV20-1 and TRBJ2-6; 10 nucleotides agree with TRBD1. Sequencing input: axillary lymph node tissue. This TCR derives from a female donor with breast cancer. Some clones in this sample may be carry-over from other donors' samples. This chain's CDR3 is CSARPPWTGGGANVLTF. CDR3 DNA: TGCAGTGCTAGGCCCCCCTGGACAGGGGGGGGGGCCAACGTCCTGACTTTC.